In its sample, the clone carrying this T cell receptor (beta chain) was seen many times. As yet, its antigen is unknown. Source study methods: CDR3 differences across clinicopathological groups were used to build a distant-metastasis classifier for papillary thyroid cancer. With MiXCR, TCRdb reprocessed the PCR reads. TCRdb, not the authors, supplied the V and J calls. Here the sample spans over 10,000 clones, around 30% being singletons. The sample is drawn from a study of metastatic and nonmetastatic thyroid tumors. Study in general: The study looked at repertoires side by side in blood and in tumor or nodule tissue from malignant and benign thyroid patients. Overall study findings and caveats: Malignant thyroid tumors reportedly had TCR beta diversity that was significantly higher than in benign nodules, in blood and tumor.

Not a single patient had been given any form of treatment at any point before undergoing thyroid surgery. Germline values: CDR1 MNHNS, CDR2 SASEGT. The junction had 9 bases not matched to a gene; V was cut back by 3 bases and J by 0 bases. CDR3 length equals 19 residues. The sequencing sample was made of tumor tissue. The V call is TRBV6-1, the J call TRBJ2-5; 14 bases map to TRBD2. The clonotype originates from a female donor with papillary thyroid cancer or a benign thyroid nodule (not recorded which). Some clones in this sample may be carry-over from other donors' samples. CDR3 amino acids: CASSDGGTSGGLYQETQYF. DNA for the CDR3: TGTGCCAGCAGTGACGGAGGGACTAGCGGGGGCCTCTACCAAGAGACCCAGTACTTC.